Listed below are T cell receptor beta chains from one sample, sequenced in a study of metastatic and nonmetastatic thyroid tumors. TCRdb reanalyzed the PCR reads via MiXCR. The sample consists of 15,000 or so clones, approximately 15% of them appearing once. Sequenced: blood. The receptors stem from a female donor with papillary thyroid cancer or a benign thyroid nodule (not recorded which). Some clones in this sample may be carry-over from other donors' samples. The CDR3 runs from the conserved cysteine through the conserved F or W. A D gene is named only where the DNA matches it firmly. Only part of the rows carry a size: once, few, many, or a class if the clone is expanded.

-	medium-sized	TRBV12-3/TRBV12-4	TRBJ1-3	CASSFFVGSGNTIYF	TGTGCCAGCAGTTTCTTCGTGGGGTCTGGAAACACCATATATTTT
TRBD2	many	TRBV10-1	TRBJ2-4	CASSEKAGEGDIQYF	TGCGCCAGCAGTGAGAAAGCGGGAGAGGGAGACATTCAGTACTTC
TRBD2	few	TRBV6-1	TRBJ2-7	CASSPQRDSYEQYF	TGTGCCAGCAGTCCTCAGCGGGACTCCTACGAGCAGTACTTC
-	medium-sized	TRBV28	TRBJ2-7	CASSFIQPPYEQYF	TGTGCCAGCAGTTTTATACAGCCCCCCTACGAGCAGTACTTC
-	-	TRBV20-1	TRBJ2-7	CSARRGEYEQYF	TGCAGTGCACGCAGAGGGGAATACGAGCAGTACTTC
-	many	TRBV28	TRBJ2-2	CASMIGRDTGELFF	TGTGCCAGCATGATCGGCAGGGACACCGGGGAGCTGTTTTTT
-	few	TRBV2	TRBJ2-2	CASSWVDPGELFF	TGTGCCAGCAGTTGGGTAGACCCCGGGGAGCTGTTTTTT
-	many	TRBV3-1	TRBJ1-2	CASSRGTGGNYGYTF	TGTGCCAGCAGCCGAGGAACCGGGGGGAACTATGGCTACACCTTC
TRBD2	-	TRBV11-2	TRBJ2-3	CASSQRTSMDTQYF	TGTGCCAGCAGCCAACGGACTAGCATGGATACGCAGTATTTT
-	many	TRBV6-1	TRBJ1-1	CASRRSDTEAFF	TGTGCCAGCAGGAGGTCGGACACTGAAGCTTTCTTT
TRBD2	many	TRBV7-2	TRBJ2-3	CASSPTSVDTDTQYF	TGTGCCAGCAGCCCGACTAGCGTAGACACAGATACGCAGTATTTT
-	medium-sized	TRBV6-1	TRBJ1-2	CASSEGVWAYGYTF	TGTGCCAGCAGTGAAGGTGTATGGGCCTATGGCTACACCTTC
-	-	TRBV5-5	TRBJ1-4	CASSSGGGGLYEKLFF	TGTGCCAGCAGCTCGGGCGGTGGGGGGCTCTATGAGAAACTGTTTTTT
TRBD1	many	TRBV11-2	TRBJ1-1	CASSPRTGMNTEAFF	TGTGCCAGCAGCCCTAGGACAGGGATGAACACTGAAGCTTTCTTT
-	-	TRBV4-1	TRBJ2-5	CASSQAMVGRAETQYF	TGCGCCAGCAGCCAAGCGATGGTGGGTAGGGCAGAGACCCAGTACTTC
-	many	TRBV5-1	TRBJ1-1	CASSLKMETEAFF	TGCGCCAGCAGCTTAAAAATGGAAACTGAAGCTTTCTTT
-	many	TRBV30	TRBJ2-1	CAWSILRVGNEQFF	TGTGCCTGGAGTATACTGCGGGTGGGCAATGAGCAGTTCTTC
-	medium-sized	TRBV25-1	TRBJ2-1	CASSEVGHSYNEQFF	TGTGCCAGCAGTGAGGTGGGACACTCCTACAATGAGCAGTTCTTC
-	many	TRBV5-1	TRBJ1-1	CASSLKSREGVSNTEAFF	TGCGCCAGCAGCTTGAAAAGTAGAGAGGGGGTGTCGAACACTGAAGCTTTCTTT
TRBD1	medium-sized	TRBV6-5	TRBJ1-6	CASSTRQGAQTRNSPLHF	TGTGCCAGCAGTACCAGACAGGGGGCTCAAACGCGTAATTCACCCCTCCACTTT
-	many	TRBV9	TRBJ2-3	CASSVEGIDTQYF	TGTGCCAGCAGCGTAGAAGGGATAGATACGCAGTATTTT
TRBD1	medium-sized	TRBV27	TRBJ1-2	CASSSQDRGGGYTF	TGTGCCAGCAGTTCCCAGGACAGGGGTGGTGGCTACACCTTC
TRBD1	many	TRBV28	TRBJ1-1	CASRRTGINTEAFF	TGTGCCAGCAGGCGGACAGGGATTAACACTGAAGCTTTCTTT
-	many	TRBV28	TRBJ2-5	CASTLAPLQETQYF	TGTGCCAGCACCCTAGCGCCCCTCCAAGAGACCCAGTACTTC
TRBD2	many	TRBV9	TRBJ2-3	CASSGTSGLRDTQYF	TGTGCCAGCAGCGGGACTAGCGGCCTCCGGGATACGCAGTATTTT
-	few	TRBV5-6	TRBJ1-4	CASSLPGSTNEKLFF	TGTGCCAGCAGCCTCCCCGGGTCAACTAATGAAAAACTGTTTTTT
-	-	TRBV6-1	TRBJ1-6	CATGQGASSPLHF	TGTGCCACCGGGCAGGGAGCATCTTCACCCCTCCACTTT
TRBD1	few	TRBV6-2/TRBV6-3	TRBJ1-2	CASSSGTGLNHGYTF	TGTGCCAGCAGTTCCGGGACAGGGCTGAACCATGGCTACACCTTC
-	-	TRBV13	TRBJ1-2	CASSLLQDAAGYGYTF	TGTGCCAGCAGCTTATTACAGGATGCGGCCGGGTATGGCTACACCTTC
-	many	TRBV5-1	TRBJ1-1	CASSLWQVGRNTEAFF	TGCGCCAGCAGCTTGTGGCAGGTCGGGAGGAACACTGAAGCTTTCTTT
-	medium-sized	TRBV6-1	TRBJ2-2	CASSEPGGISTGELFF	TGTGCCAGCAGTGAACCCGGGGGCATATCCACCGGGGAGCTGTTTTTT
TRBD2	many	TRBV7-6	TRBJ2-7	CASSPTSGPYEQYF	TGTGCCAGCAGCCCCACTAGCGGCCCCTACGAGCAGTACTTC
-	many	TRBV19	TRBJ2-7	CASSRGASQNYEQYF	TGTGCCAGTAGTAGAGGGGCCTCGCAGAACTACGAGCAGTACTTC
-	many	TRBV20-1	TRBJ2-5	CSAPRDTAQETQYF	TGCAGTGCTCCCAGGGATACGGCCCAAGAGACCCAGTACTTC
-	many	TRBV20-1	TRBJ2-3	CSAREGITDTQYF	TGCAGTGCTAGAGAGGGCATCACAGATACGCAGTATTTT
-	few	TRBV19	TRBJ2-7	CASSITGTYEQYF	TGTGCCAGTAGTATCACCGGGACCTACGAGCAGTACTTC
TRBD2	many	TRBV28	TRBJ2-1	CASSSTPPWGTSGRGEQFF	TGTGCCAGCAGTTCCACCCCCCCATGGGGGACTAGCGGGAGAGGTGAGCAGTTCTTC
-	many	TRBV4-1	TRBJ2-5	CASSRLRGETQYF	TGCGCCAGCAGCCGACTTAGAGGGGAGACCCAGTACTTC
-	many	TRBV19	TRBJ1-2	CASSIEVTIANYGYTF	TGTGCCAGTAGTATTGAGGTAACAATTGCTAACTATGGCTACACCTTC
-	medium-sized	TRBV28	TRBJ2-7	CASSVPGQTYEQYF	TGTGCCAGCAGTGTCCCGGGACAAACCTACGAGCAGTACTTC
TRBD2	many	TRBV11-2	TRBJ2-3	CASSFRTSGGWGTDTQYF	TGTGCCAGCAGCTTCAGGACTAGCGGGGGATGGGGCACAGATACGCAGTATTTT
-	many	TRBV13	TRBJ2-2	CASSSTGNTGELFF	TGTGCCAGCAGCTCAACAGGGAACACCGGGGAGCTGTTTTTT
TRBD2	once	TRBV28	TRBJ2-7	CASSSTGPSGGTYSYEQYF	TGTGCCAGCAGTTCCACGGGACCTAGCGGGGGGACTTACTCCTACGAGCAGTACTTC
-	many	TRBV19	TRBJ1-1	CASSIVPGGRTEAFF	TGTGCCAGTAGTATAGTGCCGGGGGGGAGGACTGAAGCTTTCTTT
TRBD1	many	TRBV11-2	TRBJ2-3	CASSVRIGTGSADTQYF	TGTGCCAGCAGCGTTAGAATCGGGACAGGGTCCGCAGATACGCAGTATTTT
-	-	TRBV27	TRBJ1-6	CASSLQGSSPLHF	TGTGCCAGCAGTTTACAAGGTAGCTCACCCCTCCACTTT
TRBD2	medium-sized	TRBV6-1	TRBJ2-7	CASSEEAGPSEQYF	TGTGCCAGCAGTGAAGAAGCGGGGCCTTCTGAGCAGTACTTC
-	many	TRBV3-1	TRBJ1-1	CASSPPGRNTEAFF	TGTGCCAGCAGTCCTCCCGGCAGGAACACTGAAGCTTTCTTT
TRBD2	many	TRBV11-3	TRBJ2-5	CASSLGLAGHQETQYF	TGTGCCAGCAGCTTAGGGCTAGCGGGTCACCAAGAGACCCAGTACTTC
-	many	TRBV18	TRBJ1-5	CASSLQHKNQPQHF	TGTGCCAGCTCACTACAACACAAAAATCAGCCCCAGCATTTT
-	-	TRBV3-1	TRBJ1-2	CASSHDSYGYTF	TGTGCCAGCAGCCACGACAGCTATGGCTACACCTTC
TRBD2	once	TRBV5-1	TRBJ2-7	CASRLTSEKSYEQYF	TGCGCCAGCAGACTCACTAGCGAAAAATCCTACGAGCAGTACTTC
-	many	TRBV12-5	TRBJ2-7	CASGIRASGFEREQYF	TGTGCTAGTGGTATCCGAGCCTCAGGTTTCGAGCGCGAGCAGTACTTC
-	many	TRBV12-3/TRBV12-4	TRBJ2-1	CASSLASPYNEQFF	TGTGCCAGCAGTTTGGCTAGCCCTTACAATGAGCAGTTCTTC
-	few	TRBV28	TRBJ1-1	CASSRTGHAEAFF	TGTGCCAGCAGTAGAACAGGGCACGCTGAAGCTTTCTTT
-	many	TRBV19	TRBJ1-3	CASSSNAVAGNTIYF	TGTGCCAGTAGCTCGAACGCGGTAGCTGGAAACACCATATATTTT
TRBD1	medium-sized	TRBV28	TRBJ2-3	CASSLTPGTGPADTQYF	TGTGCCAGCAGTTTAACGCCCGGGACAGGGCCGGCAGATACGCAGTATTTT